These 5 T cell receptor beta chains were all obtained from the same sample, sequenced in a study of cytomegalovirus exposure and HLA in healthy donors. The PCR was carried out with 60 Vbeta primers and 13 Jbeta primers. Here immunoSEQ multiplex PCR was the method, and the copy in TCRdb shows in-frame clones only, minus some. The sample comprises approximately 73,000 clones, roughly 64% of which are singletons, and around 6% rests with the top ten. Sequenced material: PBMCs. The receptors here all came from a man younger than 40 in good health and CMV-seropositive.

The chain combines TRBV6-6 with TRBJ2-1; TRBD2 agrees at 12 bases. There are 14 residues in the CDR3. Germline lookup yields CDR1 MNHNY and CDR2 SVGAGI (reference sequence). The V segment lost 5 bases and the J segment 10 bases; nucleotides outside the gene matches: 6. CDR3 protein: CASSAGTSGPEQFF. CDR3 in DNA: TGTGCCAGCAGTGCCGGGACTAGCGGGCCCGAGCAGTTCTTC.

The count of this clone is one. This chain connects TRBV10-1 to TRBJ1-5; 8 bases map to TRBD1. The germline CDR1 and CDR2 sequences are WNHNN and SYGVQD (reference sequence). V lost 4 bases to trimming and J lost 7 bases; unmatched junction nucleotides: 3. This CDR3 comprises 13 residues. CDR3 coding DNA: TGCGCCAGCAGTGCAGGGGGCGGACAGCCCCAGCATTTT. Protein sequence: CASSAGGGQPQHF.

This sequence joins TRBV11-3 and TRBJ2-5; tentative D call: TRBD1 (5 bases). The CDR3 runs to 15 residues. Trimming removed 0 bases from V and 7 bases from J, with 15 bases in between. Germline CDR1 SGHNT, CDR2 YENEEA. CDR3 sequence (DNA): TGTGCCAGCAGCTTAGATATCGTAGGGGAAGGGACCCAGTACTTC. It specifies CASSLDIVGEGTQYF.

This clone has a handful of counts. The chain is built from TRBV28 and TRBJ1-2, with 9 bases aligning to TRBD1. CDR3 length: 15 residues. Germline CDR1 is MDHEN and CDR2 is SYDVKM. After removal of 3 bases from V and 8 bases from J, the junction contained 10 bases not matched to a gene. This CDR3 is CASSFHGTGIRGYTF. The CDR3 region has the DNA TGTGCCAGCAGTTTCCACGGGACAGGGATTAGAGGCTACACCTTC.

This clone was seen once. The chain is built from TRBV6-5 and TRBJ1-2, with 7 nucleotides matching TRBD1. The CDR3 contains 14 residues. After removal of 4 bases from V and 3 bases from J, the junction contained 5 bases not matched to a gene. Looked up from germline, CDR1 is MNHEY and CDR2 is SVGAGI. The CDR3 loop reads CASSSHRGYYGYTF. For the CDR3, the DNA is TGTGCCAGCAGTTCCCACAGGGGCTACTATGGCTACACCTTC.